A single sample gave rise to the 5 T cell receptor beta chains below, sequenced in a study of blood T cell repertoires in COVID-19. The data were produced by immunoSEQ multiplex PCR, yet TCRdb's version contains in-frame clones alone and is incomplete. The table shows under 300,000 clones, with around nine tenths occurring only once. The sequenced material came from peripheral blood. The receptors come from a woman aged 40 to 50 who had recovered from COVID-19.

The V and J genes are TRBV18 and TRBJ2-5, with D perhaps matching TRBD1 (5 bases). V lost 5 bases, J lost 1 base, and 8 bases lay in between. Germline V CDR1 and CDR2: KGHSH, LQKENI. The CDR3 runs 13 residues. CDR3 in DNA: TGTGCCAGCTCAAGCACAGGCCAAGAGACCCAGTACTTC. Encoded protein: CASSSTGQETQYF.

The chain recombines TRBV11-2 with TRBJ2-7; TRBD2 might be the D (5 bases). The CDR3 is 15 residues long. V was shortened by 4 bases and J by 7 bases, with 20 bases between the two germline ends. Germline V lookup: CDR1 SGHAT, CDR2 FQNNGV. The CDR3, as DNA: TGTGCCAGCAGCTCGGAATCGAGGGCTGTGAGTGAGCAGTACTTC. Translated, it gives CASSSESRAVSEQYF.

This clone was detected only a few times. V usage is TRBV7-9 and J usage is TRBJ1-1; D gene ambiguous. This CDR3 has 13 residues. Germline-derived CDR1 and CDR2 are SEHNR and FQNEAQ (reference sequence). Trimming shortened V by 4 bases and J by 7 bases, and 13 bases separated the two germline ends. This chain's CDR3 is CASSCPGCGEAFF. Here the CDR3 DNA reads TGTGCCAGCAGCTGCCCCGGGTGCGGTGAAGCTTTCTTT.

The V and J genes are TRBV3-1 (or the pseudogene TRBV3-2) and TRBJ2-7, with D perhaps TRBD1 (6 bases). Trimming stripped 9 bases from V and 3 bases from J, with 18 bases between. Germline CDR1 LGHDT, CDR2 YNNKEL (reference sequence). The CDR3 runs 14 residues. CDR3 residues: CARKEQGFIYEQYF. DNA of the CDR3: TGTGCCAGGAAGGAACAGGGTTTTATCTACGAGCAGTACTTC.

The chain is built from TRBV19 and TRBJ1-4, with no clear D. Trimming removed 3 bases at V and 0 bases at J, with 5 bases between. Germline V lookup: CDR1 LNHDA, CDR2 SQIVND (reference sequence). The CDR3 length is 14 residues. CDR3 coding DNA: TGTGCCAGTAGTATTGCGCCAACTAATGAAAAACTGTTTTTT. Its translation is CASSIAPTNEKLFF.